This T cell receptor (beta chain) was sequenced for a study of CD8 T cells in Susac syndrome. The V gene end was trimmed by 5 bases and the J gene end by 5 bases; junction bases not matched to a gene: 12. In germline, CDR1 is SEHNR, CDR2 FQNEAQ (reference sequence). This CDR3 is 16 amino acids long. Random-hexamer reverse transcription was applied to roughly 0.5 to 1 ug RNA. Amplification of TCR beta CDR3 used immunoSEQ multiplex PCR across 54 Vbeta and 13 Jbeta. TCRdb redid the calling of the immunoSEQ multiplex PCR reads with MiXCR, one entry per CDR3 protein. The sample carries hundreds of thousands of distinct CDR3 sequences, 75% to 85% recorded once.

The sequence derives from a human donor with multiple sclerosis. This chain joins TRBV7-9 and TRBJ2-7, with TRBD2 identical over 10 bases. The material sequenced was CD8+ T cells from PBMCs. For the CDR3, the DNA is TGTGCCAGCAGCCATGCGGCTAGCGGGAGATATAACGAGCAGTACTTC. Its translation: CASSHAASGRYNEQYF.